This T cell receptor beta chain was captured by sequencing in a study of breast tumors, draining lymph nodes, adjacent tissues. Study-level results: Luminal-like breast cancer showed significantly higher tumor–nontumor repertoire similarity than basal-like. Compared with lymph nodes, tumors were less diverse; compared with nontumor tissue, more. Tumor T cell lymph node origin was a supported hypothesis, not proven.

As for this clonotype: What it binds is unknown.

TCRdb fed the multiplex PCR reads into MiXCR, producing one record per CDR3 protein. The data contain roughly 100,000 distinct CDR3 sequences, roughly 29% of them singletons. Breast cancer patients provided tissue from their axillary draining lymph nodes. This receptor was identified in a female donor with breast cancer. Some clones in this sample may be carry-over from other donors' samples. The material sequenced was axillary lymph node tissue.

CDR3 sequence reads: CASRGLAGGSPTYEQYF. CDR3 in DNA: TGTGCCAGCAGAGGCCTAGCGGGGGGCAGTCCTACCTACGAGCAGTACTTC. The chain couples TRBV12-3 or TRBV12-4 to TRBJ2-7, with 11 bases identical to TRBD2. The CDR3 extends over 17 amino acids. V was clipped by 6 bases and J by 2 bases; unmatched bases: 12.